The 31 T cell receptor beta chains listed next were all sequenced from one sample in a study of T cell responses to AZD1222 COVID-19 vaccine. This table comes from immunoSEQ multiplex PCR, and its TCRdb copy is limited to in-frame clones, with some not included. The profile covers roughly 120,000 clones, with about 90% appearing a single time and around 7.5% taken by the ten largest. The specimen was peripheral blood, collected on day 0 of AZD1222 vaccination. The source is an adult in good health.

V is TRBV6-2 or TRBV6-3 and J is TRBJ2-7, with a tentative D call TRBD2 (5 bases). The CDR3 loop spans 15 amino acids. V lost 4 bases and J 3 bases, leaving 16 bases between the germline ends. CDR1 and CDR2 (germline): MNHEY, SVGEGT. The CDR3: CASSSLTITDYEQYF. CDR3 bases: TGTGCCAGCAGTTCTCTGACTATAACCGACTACGAGCAGTACTTC.

This clone was detected a few times. J is TRBJ2-1 and V is TRBV28, with D possibly matching TRBD1 (6 bases). CDR3 length: 16 amino acids. The V end lost 7 bases, the J end lost 1 base, and 17 bases lay between the germline ends. The germline gives CDR1 MDHEN, CDR2 SYDVKM. CDR3 in DNA: TGTGCCAGCACCTCCCAACAGGGAGAATCCTACAATGAGCAGTTCTTC. Residues: CASTSQQGESYNEQFF.

V gene TRBV24-1 combines with J gene TRBJ1-3, with D tentatively TRBD1 (6 bases). This CDR3 is built from 15 residues. Trimming took off 5 bases at V and 0 bases at J, with 10 bases between the two ends. Germline values: CDR1 KGHDR, CDR2 SFDVKD. CDR3 sequence reads: CATSGGAASGNTIYF. The CDR3 DNA reads as TGTGCCACCAGTGGGGGGGCCGCCTCTGGAAACACCATATATTTT.

V and J are TRBV5-5 and TRBJ1-1; no definite D call. In germline, CDR1 is SGHKS, CDR2 YYEKEE (reference sequence). V shed 2 bases and J shed 3 bases, with 11 bases lying between them. The CDR3 totals 14 residues. The CDR3 sequence: CASSLVLGDTEAFF. CDR3 DNA: TGTGCCAGCAGCTTAGTGCTAGGAGACACTGAAGCTTTCTTT.

V usage is TRBV27 and J usage is TRBJ2-3, with D uncertain. The ends were cut back, 3 bases at V and 7 bases at J, with 35 bases in the middle. Germline loops: CDR1 MNHEY, CDR2 SMNVEV (reference sequence). This CDR3 spans 21 amino acids. The CDR3 region is CASSLDPLGWFSRQNINTQYF. CDR3 in DNA: TGTGCCAGCAGTTTGGATCCACTTGGATGGTTTTCTAGACAAAACATTAATACGCAGTATTTT.

This chain uses TRBV7-8 with TRBJ2-1; TRBD2 matches at 8 bases. Germline V gives CDR1 SGHVS, CDR2 FQNEAQ. This CDR3 contains 17 residues. J was trimmed by 3 bases and V by 3 bases; bases with no gene match: 10. The CDR3 loop is CASSFSDGGGHYNEQFF. The CDR3 bases are TGTGCCAGCAGCTTCTCGGACGGGGGGGGTCACTACAATGAGCAGTTCTTC.

The genes are TRBV28 and TRBJ1-1; D is ambiguous. V gave up 10 bases and J gave up 10 bases, with 13 bases separating them. CDR1 MDHEN and CDR2 SYDVKM come from the germline V gene. The CDR3 covers 10 residues. The DNA of the CDR3 is TGTGCCACGAGGAGGGAGGGAGCTTTCTTT. It codes for CATRREGAFF.

This clone was detected a few times. The gene calls are TRBV5-4 and TRBJ2-2; perhaps TRBD1 as D (5 bases). Germline loops: CDR1 SGHNT, CDR2 YYREEE (reference sequence). The CDR3 is 14 amino acids. V dropped 4 bases and J dropped 6 bases, with 13 bases sitting between them. DNA for the CDR3: TGTGCCAGCAGCGCCAGGGTGGGTGCCGGGGAGCTGTTTTTT. As protein: CASSARVGAGELFF.

Here the CDR3 reads CASSEELGSANEQFF. CDR3 DNA sequence: TGTGCCAGCAGTGAGGAATTAGGTTCGGCTAATGAGCAGTTCTTC. The V gene is TRBV6-1, the J gene TRBJ2-1, with D unresolved. Trimming stripped 3 bases from V and 7 bases from J, with 16 bases between. The CDR3 is 15 residues long. Germline CDR1 reads MNHNS; CDR2 reads SASEGT.

The chain has TRBV6-5 and TRBJ2-2; weak D call: TRBD2 (6 bases). Trimming took 2 bases from V and 3 from J, leaving 10 bases between them. CDR3 size: 15 residues. Germline CDR1 and CDR2: MNHEY and SVGAGI. This CDR3 reads CASSYAGPYTGELFF. Written as DNA, the CDR3 is TGTGCCAGCAGTTACGCGGGGCCCTACACCGGGGAGCTGTTTTTT.

This clone was recorded once. The chain uses TRBV6-4 and TRBJ2-7, with unresolved D. Between the trimmed V and J ends, which lost 5 bases and 4 bases, there was a span of 24 bases. Germline lookup yields CDR1 MRHNA and CDR2 SNTAGT. This CDR3 region has 17 residues. Written as DNA, the CDR3 is TGTGCCAGCAGTTATTCACCCAAGATTGGGATTGAGTACGAGCAGTACTTC. This encodes CASSYSPKIGIEYEQYF.

This clone was seen a handful of times. The chain uses TRBV5-6 and TRBJ1-1; D gene ambiguous. This CDR3 spans 14 amino acids. Germline V gives CDR1 SGHDT, CDR2 YYEEEE. V was clipped by 1 base and J by 4 bases, with 11 bases between them. CDR3 DNA sequence: TGTGCCAGCAGCTTGAGTCGGTTCATCACTGAAGCTTTCTTT. This encodes CASSLSRFITEAFF.

V gene TRBV29-1 combines with J gene TRBJ1-1; tentative D call: TRBD1 (5 bases). The germline V and J ends were trimmed by 1 base and 5 bases, with 14 bases remaining between them. Germline loops: CDR1 SQVTM, CDR2 ANQGSEA. CDR3 length: 14 amino acids. The DNA of the CDR3 is TGCAGCGTTGAAGTGGTAGGCAGGGAGACTGAAGCTTTCTTT. Amino acid sequence: CSVEVVGRETEAFF.

The chain couples TRBV9 to TRBJ1-4, with 7 bases identical to TRBD1. With V trimmed by 3 bases and J by 3 bases, 5 bases remained unmatched. The V gene's germline CDR1 is SGDLS and CDR2 YYNGEE. The CDR3 contains 15 residues. The CDR3, as DNA: TGTGCCAGCAGCGGAGAGGGACAGCCTAATGAAAAACTGTTTTTT. This codes for CASSGEGQPNEKLFF.

This rearrangement joins TRBV28 to TRBJ2-2; D is unresolved. Deletions cut 6 bases from V and 5 bases from J, with 7 bases between. The germline gives CDR1 MDHEN, CDR2 SYDVKM. This CDR3 contains 12 residues. Here the CDR3 DNA reads TGTGCCAGCAGCCCCTGGACCGGGGAGCTGTTTTTT. Translated: CASSPWTGELFF.

This sequence joins TRBV9 and TRBJ2-7; the match to TRBD2 covers 9 bases. The CDR3 sequence is 15 residues long. Germline CDR1 reads SGDLS; CDR2 reads YYNGEE. V dropped 0 bases and J dropped 5; count of bases not matched to a gene: 6. The DNA of the CDR3 is TGTGCCAGCAGCGTAGAGGCGGGGGGGCATGACGAGCAGTACTTC. This translates into CASSVEAGGHDEQYF. Variable domain in full (rest from reference TRBV9 and TRBJ2-7): DSGVTQTPKHLITATGQRVTLRCSPRSGDLSVYWYQQSLDQGLQFLIQYYNGEERAKGNILERFSAQQFPDLHSELNLSSLELGDSALYFCASSVEAGGHDEQYFGPGTRLTVT.

The chain employs TRBV5-8 and TRBJ1-1, with D hard to call. CDR3 length: 17 residues. The germline gives CDR1 SGHTS, CDR2 YDEGEE. V dropped 7 bases and J dropped 1 base, with 23 bases sitting between them. The DNA of the CDR3 is TGTGCCAGCGCCTCTACCCTCAGGAGTGGGAGGAACACTGAAGCTTTCTTT. It yields the protein CASASTLRSGRNTEAFF.

This rearrangement joins TRBV5-8 to TRBJ1-1; D may be TRBD1 (5 bases). The germline CDR1 and CDR2 sequences are SGHTS and YDEGEE. Trimming took off 1 base at V and 4 bases at J, with 11 bases between the two ends. This CDR3 has 14 residues. DNA for the CDR3: TGTGCCAGCAGCTTGCCCGGGGCGGGCACTGAAGCTTTCTTT. Translation: CASSLPGAGTEAFF. Variable domain in full (rest from reference TRBV5-8 and TRBJ1-1): EAGVTQSPTHLIKTRGQQATLRCSPISGHTSVYWYQQALGLGLQFLLWYDEGEERNRGNFPPRFSGRQFPNYSSELNVNALELEDSALYLCASSLPGAGTEAFFGQGTRLTVV.

This chain uses TRBV5-1 with TRBJ1-3; 9 bases match TRBD1. After removal of 4 bases from V and 4 bases from J, the junction contained 6 bases not matched to a gene. The CDR3 is 15 amino acids. Per germline, CDR1 SGHRS and CDR2 YFSETQ. In DNA form, the CDR3 reads TGCGCCAGCAGCCCGGACAGGGGTACGGGAAACACCATATATTTT. Its protein product is CASSPDRGTGNTIYF.

The chain combines TRBV9 with TRBJ2-5; maybe TRBD1 (6 bases). In germline, CDR1 is SGDLS, CDR2 YYNGEE. The CDR3 is 14 amino acids. The germline V and J ends were trimmed by 3 bases and 4 bases, with 13 bases remaining between them. The CDR3, as DNA: TGTGCCAGCAGCGGGACAGTCTCGGGAGAGACCCAGTACTTC. Protein product: CASSGTVSGETQYF.

The V gene is TRBV21-1, the J gene TRBJ1-5; the DNA was not compared with TRBD1, the D call given in the table. TRBV21-1 is a pseudogene locus. This CDR3 comprises 13 residues. The CDR3 bases are TGTGCCAGCGGGACAGGGGGTGATCAGCCCCAGCATTTT. This translates into CASGTGGDQPQHF.

The CDR3 sequence is CASSLAETGTHSPLHF. CDR3 DNA sequence: TGTGCCAGCAGCTTAGCGGAGACAGGGACGCATTCACCCCTCCACTTT. V and J are TRBV5-6 and TRBJ1-6, with TRBD1 matching over 7 bases. V was pared by 2 bases and J by 8 bases, with 10 bases of the junction left unmatched. Germline CDR1 SGHDT, CDR2 YYEEEE. The CDR3 runs to 16 residues.

J is TRBJ2-3 and V is TRBV9; D possibly matches TRBD1 or TRBD2 (5 bases each). Trimming left V 4 bases short and J 0 bases short, with 15 bases between. The CDR3 totals 16 residues. CDR1 and CDR2 from the germline V gene are SGDLS and YYNGEE. CDR3 in DNA: TGTGCCAGCAGCCTCACCGGGACCTCTAGCACAGATACGCAGTATTTT. Translated: CASSLTGTSSTDTQYF.

The chain employs TRBV6-5 and TRBJ2-7, with unresolved D. V was trimmed by 3 bases and J by 2 bases, leaving 14 bases between them. The V gene's germline CDR1 is MNHEY and CDR2 SVGAGI. CDR3 length: 15 amino acids. Here the CDR3 DNA reads TGTGCCAGCAGTTATAGGCCGGACGGTGCCTACGAGCAGTACTTC. Translated, it gives CASSYRPDGAYEQYF.

The chain employs TRBV14 and TRBJ1-2; no reliable D call. Between the trimmed V and J ends, which lost 2 bases and 4 bases, there was a span of 11 bases. Per germline, CDR1 SGHDN and CDR2 FVKESK. The CDR3 totals 14 residues. The CDR3 bases are TGTGCCAGCAGCCAATTGTTCAGTGGCTATGGCTACACCTTC. The encoded protein is CASSQLFSGYGYTF. Full variable domain (remainder filled in from reference TRBV14 and TRBJ1-2): EAGVTQFPSHSVIEKGQTVTLRCDPISGHDNLYWYRRVMGKEIKFLLHFVKESKQDESGMPNNRFLAERTGGTYSTLKVQPAELEDSGVYFCASSQLFSGYGYTFGSGTRLTVV.

This chain links TRBV28 with TRBJ2-7, with 12 bases lining up with TRBD2. The J segment lost 2 bases and the V segment lost 11 bases, leaving 4 bases of the junction unmatched. The CDR3 extends over 13 amino acids. The germline CDR1 and CDR2 sequences are MDHEN and SYDVKM. The CDR3 reads CAGRTSGTYEQYF. The CDR3 coding sequence is TGTGCCGGACGGACTAGCGGGACCTACGAGCAGTACTTC.

The chain links TRBV4-1 to TRBJ2-7; TRBD2 aligns across 12 bases. This CDR3 contains 17 residues. Germline lookup yields CDR1 MGHRA and CDR2 YSYEKL. The trim removed 2 bases at V and 1 base at J, leaving 6 bases unmatched. The CDR3 region is CASSQRLAGEWSYEQYF. The CDR3, as DNA: TGCGCCAGCAGCCAACGACTAGCGGGAGAATGGTCCTACGAGCAGTACTTC.

There are many counts of this clone. The CDR3 protein is CASSQYSGTSGANTGELFF. The CDR3 region has the DNA TGTGCCAGCAGCCAATACTCCGGGACTAGCGGAGCGAACACCGGGGAGCTGTTTTTT. V is TRBV4-2 and J is TRBJ2-2, with TRBD2 identical over 11 bases. With 2 bases clipped from V and 0 bases from J, the junction kept 8 bases outside the gene matches. This CDR3 has 19 amino acids. Germline V gene data show CDR1 as LGHNA and CDR2 as YNFKEQ.

The V and J genes are TRBV18 and TRBJ2-1; TRBD1 matches at 9 bases. Germline values: CDR1 KGHSH, CDR2 LQKENI. There are 16 residues in the CDR3. Germline trimming cut 2 bases from V and 4 bases from J; bases unmatched to any gene: 6. CDR3 loop: CASSPSGTGSYNEQFF. The CDR3 DNA is TGTGCCAGCTCACCAAGCGGGACAGGGTCGTACAATGAGCAGTTCTTC.

The chain carries TRBV28 and TRBJ1-5; D call uncertain. The CDR3 has 13 residues. Per germline, CDR1 MDHEN and CDR2 SYDVKM. Deletions cut 2 bases from V and 4 bases from J, with 6 bases between. CDR3 residues: CASSLAANQPQHF. CDR3 DNA: TGTGCCAGCAGTTTAGCCGCGAATCAGCCCCAGCATTTT.

The J gene is TRBJ2-5, the V gene TRBV19; TRBD1 might be the D (6 bases). V was shortened by 6 bases and J by 9 bases, with 17 bases between the two germline ends. The CDR3 runs 13 residues. CDR1 is LNHDA and CDR2 is SQIVND in the germline V gene (reference sequence). For the CDR3, the DNA is TGTGCCAGTAGGGACAGTCATCAAACGGCCCAGTACTTC. This translates into CASRDSHQTAQYF.